This T cell receptor (beta chain) was sequenced during a study of OX40 agonist ivuxolimab in advanced cancers. About the research overall: Earlier anti-PD-1, anti-PD-L1 or anti-CTLA-4 therapy was permitted; 30% to 45% had received some. Study-wide results and caveats: There were also nonresponders showing low normalized T-cell clonal expansion. Researchers did not establish what antigens the expanded peripheral T cells target.

The count of this clone is one. Its antigen is still unknown. The repertoire was sequenced with immunoSEQ multiplex PCR; TCRdb's copy has only in-frame clones and lacks some. Here the sample spans roughly 40,000 clones, about 90% being singletons. The V end lost 5 bases, the J end lost 4 bases, and 14 bases lay between the germline ends. The V gene's germline CDR1 is LGHNT and CDR2 FRNRAP. There are 14 residues in the CDR3. This TCR was recovered from an adult with an advanced solid tumor such as melanoma, head and neck, liver or kidney cancer. This sample comprised CD4+ or CD8+ T cells sorted from blood, obtained in a trial of the OX40 agonist ivuxolimab. The V call is TRBV12-5, the J call TRBJ1-2; TRBD1 is a possible D gene (6 bases). The CDR3 sequence is CASGPRRGGYGYTF. The CDR3 coding sequence is TGTGCTAGTGGTCCCCGCAGGGGCGGCTATGGCTACACCTTC.